The T cell receptor (beta chain) under discussion was sequenced for a study of T cells in Graves' hyperthyroidism and ophthalmopathy. RNA transcripts provided the source from which TCR beta CDR3 regions were amplified. HTBI primers were the set used in a first-round RT-PCR of the TCR CDR3. Each CDR3 protein gets one entry after TCRdb re-called the multiplex PCR reads with MiXCR. The repertoire includes more than 500,000 distinct CDR3 sequences, about 16% of them detected once, and around 3.9% sits in the top ten. CDR1 and CDR2 (germline): SNHLY, FYNNEI. The V end was cut by 2 bases, the J end by 6 bases, with 8 bases between. The CDR3 covers 13 residues. The definition of stable Graves' hyperthyroidism was no ophthalmopathy progression within 18 months. This clonotype was observed once.

The chain is built from TRBV2 and TRBJ1-5; D remains unclear. The sample consisted of blood. The receptor was isolated from a young woman with Graves' hyperthyroidism. The CDR3 sequence is CASSESGSQPQHF. The DNA of the CDR3 is TGTGCCAGCAGTGAATCGGGTTCTCAGCCCCAGCATTTT.